The sequence of this T cell receptor (beta chain) was determined in a study of T cells in women clearing cervical HPV infection. In regard to this clone: The CDR3 end is not reached by the read, which stops 3 residues before it; the germline J gene fills it in.

Clones were read by immunoSEQ multiplex PCR, and TCRdb kept only the in-frame ones, dropping some. There are more than 25,000 clones in the sample, with more than 7% held by the top ten. The CDR3 extends over 15 amino acids. V lost 5 bases, J lost 3 bases, and 6 bases stayed unmatched. Germline CDR1 is ENHRY and CDR2 is SYGVKD. This chain connects TRBV10-3 to TRBJ2-2; the match to TRBD1 covers 7 bases. Sequences were obtained from blood buffy coat. The receptor comes from a woman aged 18 to 75 with a cervical HPV16 infection that either progressed to CIN3+ or cleared (not recorded which). The CDR3 region is CAISQTTGYTGELFF. CDR3 bases read: TGTGCCATCAGTCAGACGACAGGGTACACCGGGGAG.